Below are 5 T cell receptor beta chains sequenced from a single sample in a study of T cells after yellow fever vaccination. Using its own MiXCR run on the 5' RACE reads, TCRdb lists one record per CDR3 protein. The table shows around 300,000 distinct CDR3 sequences, with roughly 3.9% occurring only once. The sample consisted of PBMCs, taken 5 days after the yellow fever booster vaccination. These receptors originate from a man in his late teens or twenties who received the YFV17D yellow fever vaccine.

This chain joins TRBV4-3 and TRBJ2-5, with D possibly being TRBD2 (5 bases). This CDR3 region has 15 residues. V lost 4 bases, J lost 5 bases, and 17 bases lay in between. Germline CDR1 is LGHNA and CDR2 is YSLEER. The CDR3: CASSRESFGQETQYF. In DNA form, the CDR3 reads TGCGCCAGCAGCCGGGAGAGTTTCGGTCAGGAGACCCAGTACTTC.

This clonotype was picked up a small number of times. V and J are TRBV7-3 and TRBJ2-7, with 8 bases matching TRBD1. This CDR3 region has 15 residues. Losses at the gene ends were 1 base for V and 6 bases for J; bases not matched to a gene: 8. From germline, CDR1 is SGHTA and CDR2 FQGTGA. The CDR3 protein is CASSLMRQGRSEQYF. The CDR3 coding sequence is TGTGCCAGCAGCTTAATGAGACAGGGGCGCTCCGAGCAGTACTTC.

This chain links TRBV11-2 with TRBJ1-2, with D unclear. This CDR3 has 14 residues. The germline V gene has CDR1 SGHAT and CDR2 FQNNGV. V lost 1 base to trimming and J lost 2 bases, with 8 bases between them. The CDR3 sequence: CASSLGESNYGYTF. CDR3 nucleotide sequence: TGTGCCAGCAGCTTAGGGGAATCAAACTATGGCTACACCTTC.

The gene calls are TRBV7-2 and TRBJ2-1; D is perhaps TRBD1 (5 bases). Deletions cut 7 bases from V and 8 bases from J, with 18 bases between. Germline-derived CDR1 and CDR2 are SGHTA and FQGNSA. This CDR3 region has 14 residues. CDR3 amino acids: CASTPGPRGDEQFF. The DNA for the CDR3 is TGTGCCAGCACCCCGGGTCCTAGGGGCGATGAGCAGTTCTTC. Filled out from reference TRBV7-2 and TRBJ2-1, the complete variable domain reads GAGVSQSPSNKVTEKGKDVELRCDPISGHTALYWYRQSLGQGLEFLIYFQGNSAPDKSGLPSDRFSAERTGGSVSTLTIQRTQQEDSAVYLCASTPGPRGDEQFFGPGTRLTVL.

V gene TRBV7-8 combines with J gene TRBJ1-2; maybe TRBD1 (6 bases). The V gene lost 1 base and the J gene lost 5 bases, with 17 bases spanning the gap. The germline V gene encodes CDR1 SGHVS and CDR2 FQNEAQ. The CDR3 spans 16 residues. CDR3 residues: CASSLGQGLGMYGYTF. CDR3 DNA: TGTGCCAGCAGCTTAGGCCAGGGGCTCGGGATGTATGGCTACACCTTC.